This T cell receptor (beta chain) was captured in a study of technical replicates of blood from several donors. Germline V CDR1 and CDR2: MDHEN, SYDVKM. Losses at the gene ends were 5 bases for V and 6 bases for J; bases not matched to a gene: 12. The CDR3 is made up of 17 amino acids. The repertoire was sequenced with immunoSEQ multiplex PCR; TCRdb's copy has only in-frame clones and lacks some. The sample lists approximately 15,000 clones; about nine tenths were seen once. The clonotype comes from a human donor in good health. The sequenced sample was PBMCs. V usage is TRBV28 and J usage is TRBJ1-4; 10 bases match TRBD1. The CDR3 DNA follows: TGTGCCAGCAGTACATTCGCCCCCGGGACAGGGGATGAAAAACTGTTTTTT. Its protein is CASSTFAPGTGDEKLFF. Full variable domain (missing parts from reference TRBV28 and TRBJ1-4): DVKVTQSSRYLVKRTGEKVFLECVQDMDHENMFWYRQDPGLGLRLIYFSYDVKMKEKGDIPEGYSVSREKKERFSLILESASTNQTSMYLCASSTFAPGTGDEKLFFGSGTQLSVL.